The 21 T cell receptor beta chains below were found in one sample sequenced in a study of tumor-infiltrating lymphocytes in primary liver carcinoma. The tissue used was unsorted bulk material of roughly 17-31 mg. RNA and DNA were co-extracted from it with the AllPrep DNA/RNA mini kit. Total RNA amounting to around 450 ng was the source from which TCR beta cDNA was made with a constant-region primer. The TCR beta library was amplified through three nested multiplex PCR rounds in a modified ARM-PCR procedure. The first two PCR rounds used TRBV1-TRBV30 primers with a Cbeta primer, 10 cycles each. TCRdb re-called the multiplex PCR reads through MiXCR, storing one row per CDR3 protein. The table lists some 120,000 distinct CDR3 sequences, approximately 70% of them singletons. Sequencing input: liver tumor tissue from sampling region 1. Subset noted: tumor region T1, superior pole. The receptors come from a woman aged 55-70 years with primary liver carcinoma and hepatitis B virus infection.

This clonotype showed up many times. The chain is built from TRBV12-3 or TRBV12-4 and TRBJ2-7; D is undetermined. The V and J ends lost 1 base and 3 bases respectively, with 7 bases between them. The CDR3 consists of 13 residues. For the CDR3, the DNA is TGTGCCAGCAGTTTAGGGGCAGTCTACGAGCAGTACTTC. It yields the protein CASSLGAVYEQYF.

As for this clonotype: In this CDR3 the conserved last residue, phenylalanine or tryptophan, is missing, so a read error is likely. The chain has TRBV2 and TRBJ1-1; TRBD1 matches 11 bases. The CDR3 has 14 residues. In germline, CDR1 is SNHLY, CDR2 FYNNEI. The J segment lost 5 bases and the V segment lost 9 bases, leaving 8 bases of the junction unmatched. The CDR3: CASKWTGGLTEAFS. In DNA form, the CDR3 reads TGTGCCAGTAAGTGGACAGGGGGCTTGACTGAAGCTTTCTCT.

A remark on this clonotype: This could be a read error, since a much larger clone is one nucleotide away. The gene calls are TRBV29-1 and TRBJ1-6; 9 nucleotides match TRBD1. CDR3 length equals 15 residues. Germline V gene lookup returns CDR1 SQVTM and CDR2 ANQGSEA. The CDR3: CSVRTGASYNSSLHF. In DNA form, the CDR3 reads TGCAGCGTTAGGACAGGGGCCTCCTATAATTCATCCCTCCACTTT.

The rearrangement uses TRBV2 and TRBJ1-5; TRBD1 aligns across 7 bases. V was pared by 6 bases and J by 3 bases, with 8 bases of the junction left unmatched. This CDR3 has 15 residues. Germline CDR1 SNHLY, CDR2 FYNNEI. CDR3 nucleotide sequence: TGTGCCAGCAGAAGACAGGGAGAAGACAATCAGCCCCAGCATTTT. It yields the protein CASRRQGEDNQPQHF.

This clonotype was detected a few times. A much larger clone lies one base from this, so it may be a read error. The rearrangement joins TRBV12-3 or TRBV12-4 to TRBJ2-1, with a possible D match to TRBD1 (5 bases). V gave up 7 bases and J gave up 6 bases, with 13 bases separating them. The CDR3 extends over 13 amino acids. This CDR3 is CASTTDKGNEQFF. Here the CDR3 DNA reads TGTGCCAGCACCACGGACAAGGGCAATGAGCAGTTCTTC.

The V gene is TRBV5-1, the J gene TRBJ2-7; 11 bases fit TRBD1. Trimming cost V 3 bases and J 1 base; bases outside gene matches: 3. Germline CDR1 SGHRS, CDR2 YFSETQ. There are 15 residues in the CDR3. CDR3 protein: CASSSGTGGSYEQYF. The DNA for the CDR3 is TGCGCCAGCAGCTCCGGGACAGGGGGTTCCTACGAGCAGTACTTC. The variable domain in full, with the rest retrieved from reference TRBV5-1 and TRBJ2-7, is KAGVTQTPRYLIKTRGQQVTLSCSPISGHRSVSWYQQTPGQGLQFLFEYFSETQRNKGNFPGRFSGRQFSNSRSEMNVSTLELGDSALYLCASSSGTGGSYEQYFGPGTRLTVT.

This chain joins TRBV5-1 and TRBJ2-7; 7 positions agree with TRBD1. The junction had 6 bases not matched to a gene; V was cut back by 4 bases and J by 5 bases. Germline V gene sequence: CDR1 SGHRS, CDR2 YFSETQ. CDR3 length: 13 amino acids. CDR3 sequence reads: CASSVQGNHEQYF. The CDR3 DNA sequence: TGCGCCAGCAGCGTACAGGGGAACCACGAGCAGTACTTC. The variable domain in full, completed from reference TRBV5-1 and TRBJ2-7, reads KAGVTQTPRYLIKTRGQQVTLSCSPISGHRSVSWYQQTPGQGLQFLFEYFSETQRNKGNFPGRFSGRQFSNSRSEMNVSTLELGDSALYLCASSVQGNHEQYFGPGTRLTVT.

V usage is TRBV11-2 and J usage is TRBJ2-1; the D gene could be TRBD1 or TRBD2 (5 bases each). The CDR3 consists of 15 residues. V was pared by 1 base and J by 7 bases, with 14 bases between. Germline V gene data show CDR1 as SGHAT and CDR2 as FQNNGV. CDR3: CASSLAIGTNNEQFF. In DNA, the CDR3 is TGTGCCAGCAGCTTAGCTATCGGGACCAATAATGAGCAGTTCTTC.

This clonotype was seen repeatedly, ten times or more. The rearrangement joins TRBV30 to TRBJ1-5; possible D gene TRBD1, 6 bases. There are 13 residues in the CDR3. The germline V gene has CDR1 GTSNPN and CDR2 SVGIG (reference sequence). V lost 0 bases and J lost 4, with 7 bases in between. CDR3 in DNA: TGTGCCTGGAGTGTTCAGGGGAATCAGCCCCAGCATTTT. Amino acid sequence: CAWSVQGNQPQHF. The full variable domain, rest sourced from reference TRBV30 and TRBJ1-5, is SQTIHQWPATLVQPVGSPLSLECTVEGTSNPNLYWYRQAAGRGLQLLFYSVGIGQISSEVPQNLSASRPQDRQFILSSKKLLLSDSGFYLCAWSVQGNQPQHFGDGTRLSIL.

A word on this clonotype: A read error may explain this, as a much larger clone is one base away. The chain has TRBV6-1 and TRBJ1-2; D is ambiguous. This CDR3 comprises 12 residues. V was trimmed by 7 bases and J by 8 bases, leaving 14 bases between them. Looked up from germline, CDR1 is MNHNS and CDR2 is SASEGT. This CDR3 reads CASTVVQEGYTF. The CDR3 DNA sequence: TGTGCCAGCACGGTAGTCCAAGAGGGCTACACCTTC.

Details on this clonotype: A much bigger clone sits one base away, suggesting this may be a read error. V gene TRBV7-8 combines with J gene TRBJ2-1; 7 positions agree with TRBD1. Germline V lookup: CDR1 SGHVS, CDR2 FQNEAQ. This CDR3 is 14 amino acids long. This CDR3 is CASLRQGRHNELFF. CDR3 coding DNA: TGTGCCAGTCTAAGACAGGGTAGGCACAATGAGCTGTTCTTC.

On this clonotype: The junction departs from the called germline gene at one end, perhaps through a read error. V usage is TRBV6-1 and J usage is TRBJ2-1; 13 nucleotides match TRBD2. This CDR3 region has 18 residues. CDR1 is MNHNS, CDR2 SASEGT, per germline. CDR3 loop: CVSKGRTSGGSSYNEQFF. DNA of the CDR3: TGTGTCAGCAAAGGTAGGACTAGCGGGGGTAGCTCCTACAATGAGCAGTTCTTC.

A note on this clonotype: The junction and the germline gene differ at one end; a read error may be behind it. This chain joins TRBV2 and TRBJ2-2; possible D gene TRBD2, 7 bases. From germline, CDR1 is SNHLY and CDR2 FYNNEI. CDR3 length equals 14 residues. The CDR3 sequence is CASLNREGVGEPFF. For the CDR3, the DNA is TGTGCCAGCTTGAACAGGGAGGGAGTCGGGGAGCCGTTTTTT.

In its sample, this clonotype was seen once. One end of the junction does not line up with germline, which may come from a read error. The chain recombines TRBV11-2 with TRBJ2-2; 11 bases map to TRBD2. The length of the CDR3 is 16 residues. Germline CDR1 reads SGHAT; CDR2 reads FQNNGV. In DNA, the CDR3 is TGTGCCAGCAGCTTCCTACTAGCGGGAGATGCGGGGGGGCTGCTTTTT. It encodes CASSFLLAGDAGGLLF.

Of note for this clonotype: It may be a read error: a sequence one base away is much more abundant. The J gene is TRBJ2-5, the V gene TRBV4-2, with D tentatively TRBD2 (6 bases). Trimming left V 5 bases short and J 3 bases short, with 16 bases between. The CDR3 covers 15 residues. Germline values: CDR1 LGHNA, CDR2 YNFKEQ. In DNA form, the CDR3 reads TGTGCCAGCAGCACCACCCCGGGAGCAAAAGAGACCCAGTACTTC. This encodes CASSTTPGAKETQYF.

Of note for this clonotype: A much larger clone lies one base from this, so it may be a read error. The gene calls are TRBV30 and TRBJ1-1, with 8 nucleotides matching TRBD1. Germline V gene sequence: CDR1 GTSNPN, CDR2 SVGIG (reference sequence). The CDR3 spans 14 residues. The CDR3 DNA sequence: TGTGCCCGGAGCGAGGGACAGGTGAACACTGAAGCTTTCTTT. Residues: CARSEGQVNTEAFF.

Of note for this clonotype: Relative to the germline gene, one junction end is altered; a read error may explain this. This chain joins TRBV6-5 and TRBJ2-1, with D maybe TRBD2 (6 bases). Germline assignment: CDR1 MNHEY and CDR2 SVGAGI. The CDR3 totals 16 residues. Written as DNA, the CDR3 is TGTGCCAGCAGTTACCTCGTGGAGGGAAGGGGAAATGAACAGTTCTTC. This gives the protein CASSYLVEGRGNEQFF.

With respect to this clonotype: This may stem from a read error, because a much larger clone lies one nucleotide away. The CDR3 here is CVSGLGLAVQETQYF. The CDR3 nucleotides are TGTGTTAGTGGTTTGGGGCTAGCGGTTCAAGAGACCCAGTACTTC. This sequence joins TRBV12-5 and TRBJ2-5, with 7 bases aligning to TRBD2. The germline V gene encodes CDR1 LGHNT and CDR2 FRNRAP. This CDR3 region has 15 residues.

This clonotype occurred once. Relative to the germline gene, one junction end is altered; a read error may explain this. The chain joins TRBV11-2 to TRBJ2-7; the match to TRBD1 covers 7 bases. Germline V lookup: CDR1 SGHAT, CDR2 FQNNGV. The CDR3 runs to 14 residues. The CDR3 nucleotides are TGTGCCAGCAGCTTACTAGCAGGACAGGTCGAGGAGTACTTC. Its protein product is CASSLLAGQVEEYF.

On this clonotype itself: This may be a read error: a much more frequent sequence differs by one nucleotide. The chain couples TRBV12-3 or TRBV12-4 to TRBJ1-2; TRBD1 agrees at 8 bases. With 8 bases clipped from V and 6 bases from J, the junction kept 11 bases outside the gene matches. This CDR3 is built from 14 residues. The CDR3 reads CASCRRTGPDGYTF. The CDR3 coding sequence is TGTGCCAGCTGTCGCCGGACAGGGCCCGATGGCTACACCTTC.

The chain links TRBV28 to TRBJ2-5; 11 positions match TRBD2. The V gene end was trimmed by 2 bases and the J gene end by 5 bases; junction bases not matched to a gene: 7. From germline, CDR1 is MDHEN and CDR2 SYDVKM. The CDR3 totals 16 residues. In DNA, the CDR3 is TGTGCCAGCAGTTTAACCGGGACTAGCGGAGGCGAGACCCAGTACTTC. It encodes CASSLTGTSGGETQYF.